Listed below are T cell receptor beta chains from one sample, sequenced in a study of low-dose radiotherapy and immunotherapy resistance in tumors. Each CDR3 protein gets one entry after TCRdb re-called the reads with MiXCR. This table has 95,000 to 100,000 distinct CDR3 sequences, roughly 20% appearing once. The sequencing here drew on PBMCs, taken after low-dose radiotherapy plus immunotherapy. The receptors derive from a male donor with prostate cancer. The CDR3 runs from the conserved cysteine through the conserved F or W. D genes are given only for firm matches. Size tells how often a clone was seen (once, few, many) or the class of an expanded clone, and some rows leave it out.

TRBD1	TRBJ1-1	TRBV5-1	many	TGCGCCAGCAGCACATGGACAGGGGCGAACACTGAAGCTTTCTTT	CASSTWTGANTEAFF
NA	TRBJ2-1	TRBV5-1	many	TGCGCCAGCAGCCTTTACAATGAGCAGTTCTTC	CASSLYNEQFF
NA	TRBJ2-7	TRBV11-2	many	TGTGCCAGCAGCTTAAGGCCAGGGTTGTACGACGAGCAGTACTTC	CASSLRPGLYDEQYF
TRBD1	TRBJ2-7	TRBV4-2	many	TGTGCCAGCAGCCAAGAGGCGGGACAGGGACCCTACGAGCAGTACTTC	CASSQEAGQGPYEQYF
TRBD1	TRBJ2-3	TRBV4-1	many	TGCGCCAGCAGCCAAGAGGGGACAGGGGGCGCAGATACGCAGTATTTT	CASSQEGTGGADTQYF
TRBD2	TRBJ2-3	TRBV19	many	TGTGCCAGTAAGAGGACTAGCGCCACAGATACGCAGTATTTT	CASKRTSATDTQYF
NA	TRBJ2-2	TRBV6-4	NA	NA	CAISKRDRSYEQYFGPGTGELFF
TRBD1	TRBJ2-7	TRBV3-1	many	TGTGCCAGCAGCCAAGCGGCAGGGGGCTCCTACGAGCAGTACTTC	CASSQAAGGSYEQYF
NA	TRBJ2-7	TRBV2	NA	TGTGCCAGTTGGAGACAGGGAGGTGAGCAGTACTTC	CASWRQGGEQYF
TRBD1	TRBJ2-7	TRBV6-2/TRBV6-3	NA	TGTGCCAGCAGTATCCGCGACAGGGGGCGATCCTACGAGCAGTACTTC	CASSIRDRGRSYEQYF
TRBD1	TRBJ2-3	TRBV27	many	TGTGCCAGCAGTTACGGACAGGGCTGGAGCACAGATACGCAGTATTTT	CASSYGQGWSTDTQYF
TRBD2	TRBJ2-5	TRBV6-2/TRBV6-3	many	TGTGCCAGCAGCACCCCCGCGGGGGGCCAAGAGACCCAGTACTTC	CASSTPAGGQETQYF
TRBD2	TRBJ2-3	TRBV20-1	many	TGCAGTGCTAGAGCTCAACGGACTAGCGGTCCCATAGATACGCAGTATTTT	CSARAQRTSGPIDTQYF
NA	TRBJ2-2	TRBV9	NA	TGTGCCAGCAGCGTCCGGAGGGGCGGCACCGGGGAGCTGTTTTTT	CASSVRRGGTGELFF
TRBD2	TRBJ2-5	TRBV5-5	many	TGTGCCAGCAGCTCCCAGCGGGGGGGCCAAGAGACCCAGTACTTC	CASSSQRGGQETQYF
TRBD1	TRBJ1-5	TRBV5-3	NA	TGTGCCAGCAGCTGGGGGGACAGCCCTAGGAATCAGCCCCAGCATTTT	CASSWGDSPRNQPQHF
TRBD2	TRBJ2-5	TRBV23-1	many	TGCGCCAGCAGTCATTCCGGGACTAGCGGGGAAGAGACCCAGTACTTC	CASSHSGTSGEETQYF
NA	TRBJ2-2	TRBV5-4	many	TGTGCCAGCAGTGGGGCCCCGGGGGAGCTGTTTTTT	CASSGAPGELFF
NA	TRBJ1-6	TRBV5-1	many	TGCGCCAGCAGACCTACAGGGTTAGCCGATAATTCACCCCTCCACTTT	CASRPTGLADNSPLHF
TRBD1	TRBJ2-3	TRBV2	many	TGTGCCAGCAGTGGTCGGGACAGGGTGACAGATACGCAGTATTTT	CASSGRDRVTDTQYF
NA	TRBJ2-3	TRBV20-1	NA	TGCAGTGCTAGAGGACTCGATTTCACAGATACGCAGTATTTT	CSARGLDFTDTQYF
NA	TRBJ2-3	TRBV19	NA	TGTGCCAGTAGTATATTCGGGACTGGGCTCCTGAATGTTGATACGCAGTATTTT	CASSIFGTGLLNVDTQYF
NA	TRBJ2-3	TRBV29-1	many	TGCAGCGTTGAGTCGGGGGTGGCAGATACGCAGTATTTT	CSVESGVADTQYF
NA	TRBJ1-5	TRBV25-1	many	TGTGCCAGCAGTGAAACTTTACATCAGCCCCAGCATTTT	CASSETLHQPQHF
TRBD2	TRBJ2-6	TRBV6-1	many	TGTGCCAGCAGTGAAGTCGGACTAGCGGGGGGCTCTGGGGCCAACGTCCTGACTTTC	CASSEVGLAGGSGANVLTF